This T cell receptor beta chain was retrieved from a study of blood T cell repertoires in COVID-19. Overall study context: Material from acute and convalescent COVID-19 was sourced from the United States, Italy and Spain. In each case, the material was cDNA or gDNA derived from T cells, B-cell-depleted T cells, or PBMCs.

Those enrolled in Seattle joined during active infection and were followed longitudinally afterward. The CDR3 loop spans 14 amino acids. Germline assignment: CDR1 KGHSH and CDR2 LQKENI. Trimming took off 3 bases at V and 5 bases at J, with 13 bases between the two ends. In the source study's methods: Estimated nucleated cell counts came from reference gene primer amplification. Profiled with immunoSEQ multiplex PCR; TCRdb holds only in-frame clones, not every one. Clone size and the V and J calls come from that table; the DNA yielded D and trimming. The sample includes some 68,000 clones, 87% of them seen just once.

The sequence came from a woman aged 45-65 years with COVID-19, enrolled during active disease. Sequencing was done on a sample of peripheral blood. This chain uses TRBV18 with TRBJ2-5, with D tentatively TRBD2 (5 bases). As DNA, the CDR3 is TGTGCCAGCTCACCTCAACGCGGCGGGGAGACCCAGTACTTC. The encoded protein is CASSPQRGGETQYF. The variable domain in full, completed from reference TRBV18 and TRBJ2-5, reads NAGVMQNPRHLVRRRGQEARLRCSPMKGHSHVYWYRQLPEEGLKFMVYLQKENIIDESGMPKERFSAEFPKEGPSILRIQQVVRGDSAAYFCASSPQRGGETQYFGPGTRLLVL.